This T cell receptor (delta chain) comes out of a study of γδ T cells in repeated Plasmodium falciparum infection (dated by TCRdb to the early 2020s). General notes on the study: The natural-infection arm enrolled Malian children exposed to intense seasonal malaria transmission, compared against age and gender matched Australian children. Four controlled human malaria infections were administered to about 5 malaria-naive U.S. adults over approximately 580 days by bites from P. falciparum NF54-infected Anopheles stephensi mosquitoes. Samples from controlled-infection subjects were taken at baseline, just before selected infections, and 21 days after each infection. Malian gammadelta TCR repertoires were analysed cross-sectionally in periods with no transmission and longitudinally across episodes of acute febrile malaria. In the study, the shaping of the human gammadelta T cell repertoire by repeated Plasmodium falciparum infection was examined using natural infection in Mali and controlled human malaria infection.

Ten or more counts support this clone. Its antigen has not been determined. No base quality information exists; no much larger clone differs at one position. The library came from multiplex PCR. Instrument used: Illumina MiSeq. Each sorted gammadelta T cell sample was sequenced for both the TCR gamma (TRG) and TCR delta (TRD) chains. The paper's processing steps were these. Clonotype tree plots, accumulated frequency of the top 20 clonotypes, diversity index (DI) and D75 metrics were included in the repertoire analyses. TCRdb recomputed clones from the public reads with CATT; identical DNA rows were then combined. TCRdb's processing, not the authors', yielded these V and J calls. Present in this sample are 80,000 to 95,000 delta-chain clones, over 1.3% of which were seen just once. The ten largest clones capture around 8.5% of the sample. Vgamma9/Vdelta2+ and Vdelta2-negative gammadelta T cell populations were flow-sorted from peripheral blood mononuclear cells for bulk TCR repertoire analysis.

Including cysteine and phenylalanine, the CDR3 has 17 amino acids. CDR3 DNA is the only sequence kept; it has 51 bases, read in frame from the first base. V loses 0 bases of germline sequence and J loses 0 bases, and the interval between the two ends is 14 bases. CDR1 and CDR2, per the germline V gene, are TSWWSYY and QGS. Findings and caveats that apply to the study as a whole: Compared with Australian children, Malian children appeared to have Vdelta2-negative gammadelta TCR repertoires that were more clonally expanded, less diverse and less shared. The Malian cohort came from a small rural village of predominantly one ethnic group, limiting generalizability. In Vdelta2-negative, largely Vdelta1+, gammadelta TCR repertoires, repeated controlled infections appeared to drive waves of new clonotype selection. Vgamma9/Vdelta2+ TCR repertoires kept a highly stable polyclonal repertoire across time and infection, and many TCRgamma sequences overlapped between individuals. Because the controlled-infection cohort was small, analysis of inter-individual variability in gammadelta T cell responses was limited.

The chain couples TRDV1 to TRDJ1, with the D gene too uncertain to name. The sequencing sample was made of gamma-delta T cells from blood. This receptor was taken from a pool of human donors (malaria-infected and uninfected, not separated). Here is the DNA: TGTGCTCTTGGGGAACTGAGAGTAGTACCCCACACCGATAAACTCATCTTT. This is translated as CALGELRVVPHTDKLIF.